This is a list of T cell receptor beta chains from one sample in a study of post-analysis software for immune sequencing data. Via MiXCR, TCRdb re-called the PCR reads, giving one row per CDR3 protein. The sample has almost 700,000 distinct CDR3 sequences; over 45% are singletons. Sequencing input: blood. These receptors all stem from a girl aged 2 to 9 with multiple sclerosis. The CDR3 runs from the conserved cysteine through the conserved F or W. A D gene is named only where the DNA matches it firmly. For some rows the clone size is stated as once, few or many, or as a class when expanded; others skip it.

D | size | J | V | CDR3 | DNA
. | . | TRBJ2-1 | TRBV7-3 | CASSAGEGTYNEQFF | TGTGCCAGCAGCGCCGGCGAGGGGACCTACAATGAGCAGTTCTTC
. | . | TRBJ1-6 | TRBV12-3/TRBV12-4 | CASSLPPNSPLHF | TGTGCCAGCAGTTTACCGCCTAATTCACCCCTCCACTTT
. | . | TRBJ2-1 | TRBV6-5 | CASSKTGPYNEQFF | TGTGCCAGCAGTAAGACCGGGCCCTACAATGAGCAGTTCTTC
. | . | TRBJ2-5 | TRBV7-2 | CASRETGSPPAETQYF | TGTGCCAGCAGGGAGACAGGAAGCCCTCCGGCGGAGACCCAGTACTTC
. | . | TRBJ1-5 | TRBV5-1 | CASTTGPGNQPQHF | TGCGCCAGCACCACGGGACCCGGCAATCAGCCCCAGCATTTT
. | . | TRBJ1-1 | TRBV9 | CASSVWATGGNTEAFF | TGTGCCAGCAGCGTATGGGCTACAGGAGGGAACACTGAAGCTTTCTTT
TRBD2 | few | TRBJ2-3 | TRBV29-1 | CSVVLGLAGGQGTQYF | TGCAGCGTTGTCCTCGGACTAGCGGGGGGGCAGGGTACGCAGTATTTT
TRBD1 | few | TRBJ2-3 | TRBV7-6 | CASSFQSPTGVGQYTQYF | TGTGCCAGCAGTTTTCAGTCCCCGACAGGGGTTGGGCAATATACGCAGTATTTT
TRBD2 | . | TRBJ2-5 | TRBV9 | CASSVTGTSGQETQYF | TGTGCCAGCAGCGTAACCGGCACTAGCGGTCAAGAGACCCAGTACTTC
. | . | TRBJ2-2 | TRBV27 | CASSLYRGASTGELFF | TGTGCCAGCAGTTTATATCGGGGGGCGAGCACCGGGGAGCTGTTTTTT
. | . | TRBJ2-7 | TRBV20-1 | CSARVADYEQYF | TGCAGTGCTAGAGTCGCGGACTACGAGCAGTACTTC
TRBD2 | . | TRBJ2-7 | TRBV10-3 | CAISRGGAEQYF | TGTGCCATCAGCCGGGGAGGGGCCGAGCAGTACTTC
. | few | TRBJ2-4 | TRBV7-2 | CASSLRNIQYF | TGTGCCAGCAGCTTACGAAACATTCAGTACTTC
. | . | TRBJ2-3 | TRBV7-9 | CASSPSWSDTQYF | TGTGCCAGCAGCCCTAGTTGGTCGGATACGCAGTATTTT
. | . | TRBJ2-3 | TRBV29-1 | CSVEWIRAGSTDTQYF | TGCAGCGTTGAATGGATTAGGGCGGGGAGCACAGATACGCAGTATTTT
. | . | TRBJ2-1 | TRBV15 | CATSRDSTGYNEQFF | TGTGCCACCAGCAGAGATAGTACAGGTTACAATGAGCAGTTCTTC
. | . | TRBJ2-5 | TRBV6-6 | CASSRRTETQYF | TGTGCCAGCAGCCGCCGCACGGAGACCCAGTACTTC
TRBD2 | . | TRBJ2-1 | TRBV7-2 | CASSWGLAGGPENEQFF | TGTGCCAGCAGCTGGGGACTAGCGGGGGGACCTGAAAATGAGCAGTTCTTC
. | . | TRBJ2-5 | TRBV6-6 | CASSYSGTGKEAQYF | TGTGCCAGCAGTTACTCCGGAACAGGGAAAGAGGCCCAGTACTTC
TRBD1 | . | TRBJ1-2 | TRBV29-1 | CSATGQGIGGYTF | TGCAGCGCCACGGGACAGGGGATTGGTGGCTACACCTTC
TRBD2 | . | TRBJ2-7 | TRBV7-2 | CASSLVSGSEQYF | TGTGCCAGCAGCTTAGTTAGCGGGTCCGAGCAGTACTTC
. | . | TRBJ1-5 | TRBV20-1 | CSASQEFGQPQHF | TGCAGTGCTTCACAGGAGTTTGGTCAGCCCCAGCATTTT
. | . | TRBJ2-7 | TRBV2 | CASSERRYEQYF | TGTGCCAGCAGTGAACGGCGCTACGAGCAGTACTTC
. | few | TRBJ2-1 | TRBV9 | CASSVEARSFDEQFF | TGTGCCAGCAGCGTAGAAGCCAGGTCATTCGATGAGCAGTTCTTC
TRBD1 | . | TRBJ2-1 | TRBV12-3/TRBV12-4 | CASSLGNRGRRNEPFF | TGTGCCAGCAGTTTGGGGAACAGGGGGCGTAGAAATGAGCCGTTCTTC
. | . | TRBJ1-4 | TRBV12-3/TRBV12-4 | CASSLTDATNEKLFF | TGTGCCAGCAGTTTGACAGACGCAACTAATGAAAAACTGTTTTTT
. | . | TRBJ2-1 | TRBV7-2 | CASSFRLISYNEQFF | TGTGCCAGCAGTTTCCGACTGATATCTTACAATGAGCAGTTCTTC
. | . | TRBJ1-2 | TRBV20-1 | CSAFNGYTF | TGCAGTGCCTTCAATGGCTACACCTTC
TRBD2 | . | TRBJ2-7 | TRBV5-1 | CASSIQPGLPSYEQYF | TGCGCCAGCAGTATTCAACCGGGACTACCTTCCTACGAGCAGTACTTC
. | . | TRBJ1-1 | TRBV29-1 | CSVEREGGEAFF | TGCAGCGTTGAAAGGGAAGGAGGTGAAGCTTTCTTT
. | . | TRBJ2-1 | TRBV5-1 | CASSLAVQELEQFF | TGCGCCAGCAGCTTGGCCGTACAGGAGTTAGAGCAGTTCTTC
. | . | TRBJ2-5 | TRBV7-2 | CASSLQGNRETQYF | TGTGCCAGCAGCTTACAGGGGAATAGGGAGACCCAGTACTTC
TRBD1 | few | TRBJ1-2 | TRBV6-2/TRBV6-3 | CASRATGGRNYGYTF | TGTGCCAGCAGGGCGACAGGGGGGAGGAACTATGGCTACACCTTC
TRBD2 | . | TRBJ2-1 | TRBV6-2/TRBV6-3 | CASSYPLAGGTSEQFF | TGTGCCAGCAGTTACCCACTAGCGGGAGGAACTAGTGAGCAGTTCTTC
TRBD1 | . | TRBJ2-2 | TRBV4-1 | CASSQERGQGVYTGELFF | TGCGCCAGCAGCCAAGAACGAGGACAGGGAGTATACACCGGGGAGCTGTTTTTT
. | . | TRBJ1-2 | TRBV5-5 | CASIPPGPNGYTF | TGTGCCAGCATCCCCCCAGGGCCGAATGGCTACACCTTC
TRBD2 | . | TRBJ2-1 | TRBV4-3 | CASSQVVTSGGGNEQFF | TGCGCCAGCAGCCAAGTGGTTACTAGCGGGGGGGGAAATGAGCAGTTCTTC
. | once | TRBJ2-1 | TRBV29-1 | CSVSPGVSYNEQFF | TGCAGCGTGAGCCCCGGGGTCTCCTACAATGAGCAGTTCTTC
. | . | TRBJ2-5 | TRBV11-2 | CASSLGGANIKQETQYF | TGTGCCAGCAGCTTAGGCGGGGCCAACATAAAACAAGAGACCCAGTACTTC
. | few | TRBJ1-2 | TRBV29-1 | CSVETSISGEGYTF | TGCAGCGTTGAGACCTCGATATCCGGGGAAGGCTACACCTTC
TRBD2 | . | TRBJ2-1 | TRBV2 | CAMRAGTSGPYNEQFF | TGTGCCATGCGTGCAGGGACTAGCGGCCCCTACAATGAGCAGTTCTTC
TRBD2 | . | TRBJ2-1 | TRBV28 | CASSLRNGGGNGQFF | TGTGCCAGCAGTTTAAGAAATGGGGGGGGGAATGGGCAGTTCTTC
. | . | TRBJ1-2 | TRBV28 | CASSRRGGNGYTF | TGTGCCAGCAGTCGACGGGGGGGAAATGGCTACACCTTC
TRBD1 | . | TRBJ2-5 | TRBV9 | CASRPTGQPAETQYF | TGTGCCAGCAGACCAACGGGACAGCCCGCAGAGACCCAGTACTTC
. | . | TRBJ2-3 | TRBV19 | CASSVGERRDTQYF | TGTGCCAGTAGTGTAGGGGAGCGGAGAGATACGCAGTATTTT
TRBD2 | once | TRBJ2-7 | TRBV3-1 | CASSQEWLADYEQYF | TGTGCCAGCAGCCAAGAGTGGCTAGCGGACTACGAGCAGTACTTC
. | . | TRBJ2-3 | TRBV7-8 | CASSLSRVIADTQYF | TGTGCCAGCAGCCTCTCCAGGGTAATCGCAGATACGCAGTATTTT